This T cell receptor beta chain emerged from a study of T cell responses to AZD1222 COVID-19 vaccine. As for the study in general: Whether given at about 4 or about 12 weeks, second doses were pooled.

Assay used: immunoSEQ multiplex PCR; TCRdb lists only in-frame clones, some missing. The sample shows 150,000 to 200,000 clones, 85% to 90% of them seen only once. This CDR3 contains 15 residues. From germline, CDR1 is SGHNT and CDR2 YYREEE (reference sequence). V was trimmed by 4 bases and J by 5 bases, leaving 18 bases between them. Study-wide results and limits: Only six or seven AZD1222 recipients tested seropositive at baseline. The study found vaccine-associated CD4 TCRs spanning spike, dominant at 160-218 and 743-854.

Note on this clone: Its antigen is undetermined.

The source was peripheral blood, collected on day 0 of AZD1222 vaccination. The receptor comes from an adult in good health. The chain combines TRBV5-4 with TRBJ1-2; tentative D call: TRBD1 (6 bases). The CDR3 reads CASSPRRGDTYGYTF. The CDR3 nucleotides are TGTGCCAGCAGCCCCCGTAGGGGGGACACATATGGCTACACCTTC.